The T cell receptor beta chain under discussion was sequenced for a study of CD8 T cells in ankylosing spondylitis. Study outcomes and limitations: A TCR beta motif made of fewer than ten highly homologous variants seemed typical of ankylosing spondylitis blood. According to the report, clones linked to the disease were significantly enriched in matched synovial fluid samples taken from ankylosing spondylitis patients. Earlier reports found some motif variants in synovial fluid and blood in reactive arthritis.

A quantitative 5'-RACE method, one with molecular barcodes, was used to make TCR beta libraries. One entry per CDR3 protein, called by TCRdb with MiXCR from the 5' RACE reads. In the table there are about 130,000 distinct CDR3 sequences, 7% to 10% of which are singletons. Only a few counts were recorded for this clonotype. The target antigen is unknown. The TCR comes from a male donor with ankylosing spondylitis or in good health (not recorded which). Sequences were obtained from blood, either unsorted or a sorted T cell fraction (not recorded which).

CDR3: CASSLGEPDTQYF. The CDR3 DNA is TGCGCCAGCAGCTTGGGGGAACCAGATACGCAGTATTTT. The chain combines TRBV5-1 with TRBJ2-3; D remains unclear. The CDR3 contains 13 residues. Germline V gene data show CDR1 as SGHRS and CDR2 as YFSETQ. The V end was cut by 0 bases, the J end by 4 bases, with 6 bases between.